The 18 T cell receptor beta chains given below trace back to one sample, sequenced in a study of cytomegalovirus exposure and HLA in healthy donors (dated by TCRdb to about 2017). Receptors were amplified or captured by the immunoSEQ multiplex PCR assay. Drawn from immuneACCESS, this table holds only the in-frame rearrangements with V and J called that TCRdb kept. Clones are partly lost; checked studies trace under half to an unresolved V gene and leave the rest unexplained. The sample table lists approximately 53,000 clones, around 94% of them with a count of one. The ten largest clonotypes hold 1.4% of the sample. Material for sequencing was PBMCs. All receptors derive from a young man in good health and CMV-seronegative.

V usage is TRBV28 and J usage is TRBJ1-2; TRBD1 is a possible D gene (5 bases). V was shortened by 2 bases and J by 3 bases, with 13 bases between the two germline ends. Germline lookup yields CDR1 MDHEN and CDR2 SYDVKM. This CDR3 has 15 amino acids. CDR3 region: CASSLREGADYGYTF. The CDR3 DNA reads TGTGCCAGCAGTTTAAGGGAAGGGGCTGACTATGGCTACACCTTC.

The chain uses TRBV7-9 and TRBJ2-7, with D perhaps TRBD2 (6 bases). V was pared by 5 bases and J by 4 bases, with 18 bases between. The CDR3 is made up of 15 amino acids. Germline CDR1 reads SEHNR; CDR2 reads FQNEAQ (reference sequence). The CDR3 sequence is CASSPGVEGHYEQYF. DNA for the CDR3: TGTGCCAGCAGCCCGGGGGTGGAGGGTCATTACGAGCAGTACTTC. The full variable domain, rest sourced from reference TRBV7-9 and TRBJ2-7, is DTGVSQNPRHKITKRGQNVTFRCDPISEHNRLYWYRQTLGQGPEFLTYFQNEAQLEKSRLLSDRFSAERPKGSFSTLEIQRTEQGDSAMYLCASSPGVEGHYEQYFGPGTRLTVT.

The chain couples TRBV5-1 to TRBJ2-7; D remains ambiguous. Germline CDR1 SGHRS, CDR2 YFSETQ. The CDR3 has 14 residues. Trimming shortened V by 4 bases and J by 6 bases, and 17 bases separated the two germline ends. The CDR3, as DNA: TGCGCCAGCAGCCCTGTACCCAACTCTCGCGAGCAGTACTTC. Encoded protein: CASSPVPNSREQYF.

The chain couples TRBV6-5 to TRBJ2-1; tentatively, D is TRBD2 (6 bases). Trimming stripped 7 bases from V and 4 bases from J, with 17 bases between. The CDR3 has 15 amino acids. Looked up from germline, CDR1 is MNHEY and CDR2 is SVGAGI. The CDR3 protein is CASTKTGESYNEQFF. For the CDR3, the DNA is TGTGCCAGCACTAAAACGGGGGAGAGTTACAATGAGCAGTTCTTC.

This clone has a single count. The chain couples TRBV19 to TRBJ1-5, with D possibly TRBD1 on 5 matching bases. V lost 7 bases and J lost 6, with 16 bases in between. The V gene's germline CDR1 is LNHDA and CDR2 SQIVND (reference sequence). The CDR3 extends over 14 amino acids. This CDR3 is CASKSGGDGQPQHF. The DNA of the CDR3 is TGTGCCAGTAAGAGTGGCGGGGACGGTCAGCCCCAGCATTTT.

This clone was recorded only once. J is TRBJ2-2 and V is TRBV6-1; possibly TRBD2 for D (6 bases). Looked up from germline, CDR1 is MNHNS and CDR2 is SASEGT. The CDR3 has 14 residues. The germline V and J ends were trimmed by 8 bases and 7 bases, with 17 bases remaining between them. Written as DNA, the CDR3 is TGTGCCAGCGCTTGGTCTAGCGACAACGGGGAGCTGTTTTTT. Protein: CASAWSSDNGELFF.

The rearrangement links TRBV27 to TRBJ2-1; tentatively, D is TRBD2 (6 bases). With 2 bases removed from V and 8 bases from J, the gap between germline ends came to 16 bases. This CDR3 region has 15 residues. The germline V gene has CDR1 MNHEY and CDR2 SMNVEV (reference sequence). The CDR3 sequence is CASSLRAGRTDEQFF. The CDR3 nucleotides are TGTGCCAGCAGTTTACGGGCAGGGAGGACCGATGAGCAGTTCTTC.

This rearrangement joins TRBV28 to TRBJ2-7; TRBD2 matches 7 bases. There are 15 residues in the CDR3. Germline V CDR1 and CDR2: MDHEN, SYDVKM. The V segment lost 4 bases and the J segment 7 bases; nucleotides outside the gene matches: 13. The CDR3 sequence: CASSSTGLELGEQYF. The CDR3 DNA reads TGTGCCAGCAGTTCTACCGGACTAGAATTGGGAGAGCAGTACTTC.

V gene TRBV6-5 combines with J gene TRBJ2-4; 7 positions match TRBD1. The CDR3 is 15 amino acids. CDR1 is MNHEY and CDR2 is SVGAGI in the germline V gene. J lost 4 bases, V lost 0 bases, and 3 bases had no gene match. In DNA form, the CDR3 reads TGTGCCAGCAGTTACTCGGCAGGGGGTAAAAACATTCAGTACTTC. Its translation: CASSYSAGGKNIQYF.

The V and J genes are TRBV4-3 and TRBJ2-3, with D tentatively TRBD2 (5 bases). This CDR3 has 17 amino acids. Germline CDR1 LGHNA, CDR2 YSLEER. With 3 bases removed from V and 0 bases from J, the gap between germline ends came to 16 bases. The CDR3 DNA reads TGCGCCAGCAGCCAGTCCTTGGGAAGCGGAAGCACAGATACGCAGTATTTT. This sequence encodes CASSQSLGSGSTDTQYF.

The gene calls are TRBV5-1 and TRBJ1-3; 10 bases align to TRBD1. V shed 4 bases and J 2 bases; nucleotides not matched to a gene: 12. This CDR3 has 18 amino acids. Germline V gene data show CDR1 as SGHRS and CDR2 as YFSETQ. The CDR3 sequence is CASSPSTGGAFPGNTIYF. Written as DNA, the CDR3 is TGCGCCAGCAGCCCATCGACAGGGGGCGCGTTCCCTGGAAACACCATATATTTT.

This clone was picked up one time. The chain uses TRBV4-2 and TRBJ2-1, with a weak D call TRBD2 (6 bases). Trimming removed 0 bases at V and 4 bases at J, with 13 bases between. This CDR3 contains 16 residues. Germline V CDR1 and CDR2: LGHNA, YNFKEQ. DNA of the CDR3: TGTGCCAGCAGCCAAGATCCGGCGGGACGGTACAATGAGCAGTTCTTC. Protein product: CASSQDPAGRYNEQFF.

This clone appeared once. This rearrangement joins TRBV2 to TRBJ2-2, with 8 positions matching TRBD2. Germline CDR1 SNHLY, CDR2 FYNNEI. This CDR3 region has 17 residues. J lost 4 bases, V lost 8 bases, and 15 bases had no gene match. DNA for the CDR3: TGTGCCAGCTCAACCTTAGACGGGAGGGCGGGCACCGGGGAGCTGTTTTTT. As protein: CASSTLDGRAGTGELFF.

The chain joins TRBV28 to TRBJ1-3; possibly TRBD1 for D (5 bases). V gave up 6 bases and J gave up 4 bases, with 13 bases separating them. Germline CDR1 MDHEN, CDR2 SYDVKM. The CDR3 is 14 residues long. The CDR3 here is CASSPTALGNTIYF. CDR3 DNA: TGTGCCAGCAGCCCGACAGCTCTGGGAAACACCATATATTTT.

This chain joins TRBV5-4 and TRBJ1-1, with a tentative D call TRBD1 (6 bases). Trimming cost V 4 bases and J 4 bases, with 14 bases left between them. This CDR3 has 14 residues. Germline values: CDR1 SGHNT, CDR2 YYREEE (reference sequence). CDR3 sequence reads: CASSRGGGPTEAFF. CDR3 coding DNA: TGTGCCAGCAGCCGTGGTGGGGGCCCCACTGAAGCTTTCTTT.

V and J are TRBV15 and TRBJ2-7; TRBD2 is a possible D gene (5 bases). V was pared by 6 bases and J by 3 bases, with 18 bases between. Germline loops: CDR1 LNHNV, CDR2 YYDKDF (reference sequence). The CDR3 has 15 residues. As DNA, the CDR3 is TGTGCCACCAGTAGTATCACGGACGGGGACTACGAGCAGTACTTC. It is translated as CATSSITDGDYEQYF.

The chain uses TRBV14 and TRBJ2-7; TRBD1 might be the D (6 bases). CDR1 and CDR2 (germline): SGHDN, FVKESK. The length of the CDR3 is 15 residues. V lost 3 bases and J 0 bases, leaving 12 bases between the germline ends. The chain's CDR3 is CASSQLGGPSYEQYF. As DNA, the CDR3 is TGTGCCAGCAGCCAGTTAGGGGGTCCCTCCTACGAGCAGTACTTC.

The chain joins TRBV7-2 to TRBJ2-1, with 7 bases fitting TRBD2. The trim removed 1 base at V and 9 bases at J, leaving 3 bases unmatched. In germline, CDR1 is SGHTA, CDR2 FQGNSA. This CDR3 spans 13 amino acids. CDR3 amino acids: CASSLVLAVEQFF. The CDR3 region has the DNA TGTGCCAGCAGCTTAGTGCTAGCGGTTGAGCAGTTCTTC. The full variable domain, its missing parts supplied by reference TRBV7-2 and TRBJ2-1, is GAGVSQSPSNKVTEKGKDVELRCDPISGHTALYWYRQSLGQGLEFLIYFQGNSAPDKSGLPSDRFSAERTGGSVSTLTIQRTQQEDSAVYLCASSLVLAVEQFFGPGTRLTVL.